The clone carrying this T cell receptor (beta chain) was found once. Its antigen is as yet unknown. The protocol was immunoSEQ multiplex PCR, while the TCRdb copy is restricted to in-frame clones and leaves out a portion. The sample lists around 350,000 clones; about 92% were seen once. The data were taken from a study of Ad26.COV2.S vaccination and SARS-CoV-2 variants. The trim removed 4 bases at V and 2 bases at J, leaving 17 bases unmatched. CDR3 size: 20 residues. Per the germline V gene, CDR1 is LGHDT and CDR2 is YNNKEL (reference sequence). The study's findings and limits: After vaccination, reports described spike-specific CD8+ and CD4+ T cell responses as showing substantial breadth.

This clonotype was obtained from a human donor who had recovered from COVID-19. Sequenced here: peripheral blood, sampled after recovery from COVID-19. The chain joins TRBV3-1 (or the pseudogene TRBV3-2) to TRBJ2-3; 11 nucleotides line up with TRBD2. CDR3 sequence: CASSPTASPSGGMITDTQYF. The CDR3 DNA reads TGTGCCAGCAGCCCTACCGCCTCCCCTAGCGGGGGGATGATCACAGATACGCAGTATTTT.